This TCR beta chain is from a study of PD-1 blockade in classical Hodgkin lymphoma. Repertoires were generated with immunoSEQ multiplex PCR, while TCRdb's copy carries only in-frame clones and drops some. The sample contains some 70,000 clones, 85% to 95% of which appear only once. Documented time point: newly diagnosed, previously untreated cHL patient sample. Newly diagnosed classical Hodgkin lymphoma PBMCs, still untreated, provided the comparison samples. This clone has a single count. Its antigen is currently unknown. Regarding the study as a whole: As was reported, newly diagnosed patients showed lower baseline TCR diversity than healthy donors did.

The germline V gene encodes CDR1 SQVTM and CDR2 ANQGSEA. V was cut by 7 bases and J by 9 bases, with 7 bases left in between. The length of the CDR3 is 9 residues. The sample was peripheral blood mononuclear cells (PBMCs). This sequence originates from a human donor with classical Hodgkin lymphoma. This chain connects TRBV29-1 to TRBJ2-1, with D perhaps TRBD2 (6 bases). CDR3 sequence reads: CSAGSEQFF. In DNA form, the CDR3 reads TGCAGCGCCGGGAGTGAGCAGTTCTTC.